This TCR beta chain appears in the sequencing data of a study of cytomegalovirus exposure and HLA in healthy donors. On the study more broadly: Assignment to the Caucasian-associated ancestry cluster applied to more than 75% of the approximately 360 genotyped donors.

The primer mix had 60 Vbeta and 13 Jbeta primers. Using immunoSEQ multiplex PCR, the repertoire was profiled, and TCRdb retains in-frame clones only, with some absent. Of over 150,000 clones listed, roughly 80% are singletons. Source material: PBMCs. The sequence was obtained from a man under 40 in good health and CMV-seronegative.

The CDR3 nucleotides are TGTGCCAGCAGTCTGGGACTAGCGGGAGGCTACGAGCAGTACTTC. It codes for CASSLGLAGGYEQYF. The gene calls are TRBV28 and TRBJ2-7; 15 bases are a match to TRBD2. The CDR3 length is 15 residues. The trim removed 5 bases at V and 3 bases at J, leaving 2 bases unmatched. CDR1 is MDHEN and CDR2 is SYDVKM in the germline V gene.